This T cell receptor (beta chain) was identified in a study of T-cell memory formation after mild COVID-19. This clonotype came up a few times. Its antigen remains unknown. One entry per CDR3 protein, called by TCRdb with MiXCR from the 5' RACE reads. The top ten hold 3.5% of the sample, which has about 200,000 distinct CDR3 sequences, approximately 10% seen once. Study results and caveats: CD4+ contracting clones lay mainly in CM and EM, CD8+ ones in EMRA. Contracting clones, day 15 to 85, had balanced CD4/CD8, and later expanders favored CD4+. Certain responding clones were present in pre-infection memory, suggesting participation of cross-reactive memory.

V lost 6 bases and J lost 8, with 10 bases in between. CDR3 size: 12 residues. Per germline, CDR1 SNHLY and CDR2 FYNNEI. What was sequenced was PBMCs or a T cell subset sorted from them (not recorded which). This TCR came from a man between 18 and 29 years old who had mild COVID-19 (a few samples of this study predate the infection). Cell type and time point are not known. V and J are TRBV2 and TRBJ1-4, with D unclear. The CDR3 here is CASSLDEEKLFF. Written as DNA, the CDR3 is TGTGCCAGCAGCCTAGACGAGGAAAAACTGTTTTTT.